The rows below give T cell receptor beta chains drawn from one sample of a study of blood T cell repertoires in COVID-19. Measured with immunoSEQ multiplex PCR; TCRdb has only the in-frame clones, and not every one. The sample comprises approximately 140,000 clones, roughly nine tenths of which are singletons, and about 4.2% rests with the top ten. Material: peripheral blood. The receptors shown here come from a woman aged 55-69 years with active or convalescent COVID-19. The conserved cysteine and the conserved F or W are not part of the CDR3 here. Fields, in order: V gene, CDR3 protein.

TRBV3-1/TRBV3-2 ASSQGNRENYEQY
TRBV6-5 ASRRQGTGQPQH
TRBV15 ATSNGQYSSGNTIY
TRBV6-2/TRBV6-3 ASSNSASRY
TRBV5-1 ASSLGQPGNTIY
TRBV29-1 SVERGQGGHYGYT
TRBV12-5 ASGLPTQVDTIY
TRBV19 ASLPTARNTIY
TRBV7-8 ASSVGTGLHNSPLH
TRBV11-3 ASSLSNQGQKPYNEQF
TRBV5-5 ASSLLGGAKQY
TRBV6-1 ASSEGTGGDEKLF
TRBV19 ASSKDRGDQETQY
TRBV7-2 ASSPGGVNTEAF
TRBV3-1/TRBV3-2 ASSQREYNEQF
TRBV7-2 ASSPTAGYGYT
TRBV14 ASSLTRNTEAF
TRBV21-1 ASSKGGGGTGELF
TRBV6-1 ASSGSRAPPQETQY
TRBV6-5 ASRSGGEGTDTQY
TRBV5-1 ASGDRGSFSGETQY
TRBV15 ATSRPGQGTIYGYT
TRBV7-2 ASSLGDPDYYGYT
TRBV7-2 ASSPQETQY
TRBV5-1 ASSLYLGASYNEQF
TRBV7-8 ASSPVEGNTEAF
TRBV4-1 ASREGGGNYGYT
TRBV13 ASSSGQNTGELF
TRBV7-8 ASSADSRGEKLF
TRBV11-2 ASSLDVNTEAF
TRBV5-1 ASSLDGGSGDEQY
TRBV6-1 ASSEATGVGNTIY
TRBV12-3/TRBV12-4 ASSLHEGRPLH
TRBV13 ASRSTGGVHRNSPLH
TRBV18 ASSPRNTEAF
TRBV21-1 ASSGGDMCHT
TRBV7-9 ASSLFSGTEAF
TRBV7-2 ASSLRQGAAEAF
TRBV12-3/TRBV12-4 ASSLGQANEQF
TRBV2 ASSGGTVDTEAF
TRBV10-3 AISEAWVSGEQY
TRBV4-3 ASSLQGAGNTIY
TRBV11-3 ASSQGAGTEAF
TRBV19 ASSLIVEGNQPQH
TRBV25-1 ASSVGTGGNQPQH
TRBV5-6 ASSPRGWEHNSPLH
TRBV6-6 ASSQNGGGTSTDTQY
TRBV5-8 ASSPITKGEAF
TRBV7-2 ASSLDSGVGSNQPQH
TRBV11-2 ASSPGQGLNTEAF
TRBV4-1 ASRETGDYGYT
TRBV10-2 ASSEVQGNYGYT
TRBV6-5 ASRSGGSYNSPLH
TRBV30 AWRRSGQGNQPQH
TRBV21-1 ASNPQGLGYEQY
TRBV12-2 ASRLATGQSVTEAF
TRBV18 ASSPNPAGGPVEQF